Listed here are 10 T cell receptor beta chains from one sample, sequenced in a study of graft-versus-host responses after intestinal transplantation (dated by TCRdb to about 2021). The sample's time point, from its label and the paper: cells obtained before transplantation from donor or recipient. Library construction relied on the immunoSEQ multiplex PCR assay. TCRdb mirrors the immuneACCESS table, restricted to in-frame sequences. Some clones are absent from its copies; in checked studies, under half trace to an unresolved V gene, and the reason for the others is unknown. This sample is represented by about 99,000 clones; approximately 90% of them were singletons. The ten largest clones add up to about 0.073% of the sample. The antigens of these receptors remain unknown. The specimen comprised unstimulated CD8+ T cells sorted from spleen or lymph node cells, sampled before transplant. These receptors were obtained from a human donor who was the organ donor for an intestinal transplant.

Worth noting for this clone: A read error may account for a junction end that differs from germline. This CDR3 is also generated by other DNA sequences in the sample. The chain recombines TRBV15 with TRBJ2-4; TRBD2 is a possible D gene (5 bases). The CDR3 has 14 amino acids. CDR1 and CDR2 (germline): LNHNV, YYDKDF (reference sequence). The DNA for the CDR3 is TGCGCCACCGGCCTAGGACTGGCCTCAAACATTCAGTACTTC. This encodes CATGLGLASNIQYF.

This chain links TRBV19 with TRBJ2-7; 7 bases match TRBD1. The CDR3 contains 14 residues. Germline CDR1 and CDR2: LNHDA and SQIVND (reference sequence). Trimming removed 7 bases from V and 1 base from J; junction bases left unmatched: 7. CDR3 region: CASKSTGNSYEQYF. The CDR3 coding sequence is TGTGCCAGTAAATCGACAGGGAATTCCTACGAGCAGTACTTC.

The chain joins TRBV4-2 to TRBJ1-4, with D tentatively TRBD1 (5 bases). The CDR3 is 15 residues long. V was trimmed by 6 bases and J by 7 bases, leaving 18 bases between them. CDR1 and CDR2 (germline): LGHNA, YNFKEQ. CDR3 coding DNA: TGTGCCAGCAGAAACAGGCCCTGGCGCTTTGAAAAACTGTTTTTT. It specifies CASRNRPWRFEKLFF.

The chain links TRBV27 to TRBJ2-2; TRBD2 agrees at 7 bases. The length of the CDR3 is 16 residues. V was pared by 1 base and J by 3 bases, with 5 bases of the junction left unmatched. The V gene's germline CDR1 is MNHEY and CDR2 SMNVEV (reference sequence). CDR3 sequence (DNA): TGTGCCAGCAGTTTATTGGGACTAACTTACACCGGGGAGCTGTTTTTT. It yields the protein CASSLLGLTYTGELFF.

The rearrangement joins TRBV28 to TRBJ1-5, with 11 positions matching TRBD1. In germline, CDR1 is MDHEN, CDR2 SYDVKM. The CDR3 runs 18 residues. Losses at the gene ends were 7 bases for V and 2 bases for J; bases not matched to a gene: 13. The CDR3 DNA reads as TGTGCCAGCACCCGGGACAGGGGGTCTAGGGGCCGCAATCAGCCCCAGCATTTT. Protein product: CASTRDRGSRGRNQPQHF.

The chain links TRBV11-2 to TRBJ2-1; possibly TRBD2 for D (6 bases). The length of the CDR3 is 12 residues. Germline CDR1 reads SGHAT; CDR2 reads FQNNGV. V lost 8 bases and J lost 7, with 12 bases in between. The CDR3: CASRAGGNEQFF. DNA for the CDR3: TGTGCCAGCCGAGCGGGCGGAAATGAGCAGTTCTTC.

The chain joins TRBV2 to TRBJ2-1; 10 bases line up with TRBD2. CDR1 is SNHLY, CDR2 FYNNEI, per germline. Germline trimming cut 9 bases from V and 6 bases from J; bases unmatched to any gene: 11. The CDR3 is made up of 15 amino acids. The CDR3 DNA reads TGTGCCAGAAACTCCGAGCGGGGGGGCTCCAATGAGCAGTTCTTC. Its protein product is CARNSERGGSNEQFF.

This sequence joins TRBV7-9 and TRBJ2-7; TRBD1 matches 7 bases. CDR3 length equals 19 residues. Per the germline V gene, CDR1 is SEHNR and CDR2 is FQNEAQ (reference sequence). The V and J ends lost 5 bases and 1 base, in that order; junction bases with no gene match: 20. CDR3 DNA sequence: TGTGCCAGCAGCCGTAGTCTGGCTGCCGGGACAGTAACTTCCTACGAGCAGTACTTC. Amino acids: CASSRSLAAGTVTSYEQYF. Drawing the rest from reference TRBV7-9 and TRBJ2-7, the complete variable domain is DTGVSQNPRHKITKRGQNVTFRCDPISEHNRLYWYRQTLGQGPEFLTYFQNEAQLEKSRLLSDRFSAERPKGSFSTLEIQRTEQGDSAMYLCASSRSLAAGTVTSYEQYFGPGTRLTVT.

The genes are TRBV19 and TRBJ1-2; D unclear. The V end lost 1 base, the J end lost 7 bases, and 7 bases lay between the germline ends. The CDR3 runs to 12 residues. Germline CDR1 LNHDA, CDR2 SQIVND (reference sequence). The CDR3 sequence is CASSIGGRGYTF. The CDR3 bases are TGTGCCAGTAGTATAGGCGGTCGTGGCTACACCTTC.

This clone was picked up a small number of times. The rearrangement uses TRBV5-6 and TRBJ2-7, with D possibly being TRBD2 (6 bases). Germline values: CDR1 SGHDT, CDR2 YYEEEE. The V gene lost 0 bases and the J gene lost 6 bases, with 10 bases spanning the gap. The length of the CDR3 is 13 residues. The CDR3 DNA reads as TGTGCCAGCAGCTTGGCTGGGGGGTTCGAGCAGTACTTC. It encodes CASSLAGGFEQYF.